Each of the 31 T cell receptor beta chains below was sequenced from the same sample in a study of OX40 agonist ivuxolimab in advanced cancers. Some clones are missing from TCRdb's copy, which holds only in-frame ones; the method was immunoSEQ multiplex PCR. Of 55,000 to 70,000 clones listed, around 85% are singletons. The source material was CD4+ or CD8+ T cells sorted from blood, sampled in a trial of the OX40 agonist ivuxolimab. The source of these receptors is an adult with an advanced solid tumor such as melanoma, head and neck, liver or kidney cancer.

The chain combines TRBV14 with TRBJ2-1; unclear D gene. The CDR3 runs to 13 residues. V was cut by 1 base and J by 7 bases, with 8 bases left in between. Per the germline V gene, CDR1 is SGHDN and CDR2 is FVKESK. CDR3 sequence: CASSQGWENEQFF. As DNA, the CDR3 is TGTGCCAGCAGCCAAGGTTGGGAAAATGAGCAGTTCTTC.

This chain joins TRBV6-5 and TRBJ2-5, with 8 bases aligning to TRBD2. The germline CDR1 and CDR2 sequences are MNHEY and SVGAGI. This CDR3 is built from 14 residues. V shed 4 bases, J shed 5 bases, and the junction held 6 bases outside the gene matches. The DNA for the CDR3 is TGTGCCAGCAGTTCTCTAGCGGGTAGGGAGACCCAGTACTTC. It is translated as CASSSLAGRETQYF.

The gene calls are TRBV2 and TRBJ2-5; D is perhaps TRBD2 (5 bases). The CDR3 length is 14 residues. From germline, CDR1 is SNHLY and CDR2 FYNNEI. Trimming took 5 bases from V and 3 from J, leaving 13 bases between them. The CDR3, as DNA: TGTGCCAGCAGTAAAGGAGGAGTGGAAGAGACCCAGTACTTC. Translated, it gives CASSKGGVEETQYF.

The sample holds a few counts of this clone. The J gene is TRBJ2-7, the V gene TRBV21-1; the table's D call of TRBD2 was not tested on the DNA. TRBV21-1 is annotated as a pseudogene. CDR3 length: 16 amino acids. The CDR3, as DNA: TGTGCCAGCAGCCCCCGCCCTCAGGGGAGGGTTTACGAGCAGTACTTC. Translation gives CASSPRPQGRVYEQYF.

This CDR3 reads CATSREIEFGQPQHF. The CDR3 nucleotides read TGTGCCACCAGCAGAGAAATTGAATTTGGTCAGCCCCAGCATTTT. The chain combines TRBV15 with TRBJ1-5; D remains unclear. With 0 bases removed from V and 6 bases from J, the gap between germline ends came to 12 bases. The CDR3 sequence is 15 residues long. Germline loops: CDR1 LNHNV, CDR2 YYDKDF (reference sequence).

In nucleotides, the CDR3 is TGTGCCAGCAGCCGCAGTCGTGGACAGGACTCCGAGCAGTACTTC. It specifies CASSRSRGQDSEQYF. The J gene is TRBJ2-7, the V gene TRBV11-3, with 7 bases lining up with TRBD1. The CDR3 has 15 amino acids. The V and J ends lost 5 bases and 6 bases, in that order; junction bases with no gene match: 13. From germline, CDR1 is SGHNT and CDR2 YENEEA.

This clone was observed once. The chain carries TRBV7-3 and TRBJ2-5; 7 bases match TRBD1. V lost 5 bases to trimming and J lost 5 bases; unmatched junction nucleotides: 5. Germline CDR1 is SGHTA and CDR2 is FQGTGA. CDR3 size: 13 residues. The CDR3 DNA reads as TGTGCCAGCAGCCCCAGCAGGGGGGAGACCCAGTACTTC. This codes for CASSPSRGETQYF.

This sequence joins TRBV9 and TRBJ2-4, with D hard to call. There are 13 residues in the CDR3. Germline lookup yields CDR1 SGDLS and CDR2 YYNGEE. The ends were cut back, 3 bases at V and 0 bases at J, with 4 bases in the middle. The DNA of the CDR3 is TGTGCCAGCAGCGGAATAGCCAAAAACATTCAGTACTTC. Translated: CASSGIAKNIQYF.

This chain joins TRBV10-3 and TRBJ2-7; 10 bases are shared with TRBD1. Looked up from germline, CDR1 is ENHRY and CDR2 is SYGVKD. V was pared by 3 bases and J by 3 bases, with 5 bases of the junction left unmatched. This CDR3 is built from 15 residues. CDR3 sequence reads: CAISDLGQGGYEQYF. DNA for the CDR3: TGTGCCATCAGTGATTTAGGACAGGGGGGCTACGAGCAGTACTTC.

The V call is TRBV5-1, the J call TRBJ2-5; perhaps TRBD1 as D (6 bases). V was cut by 4 bases and J by 3 bases, with 10 bases left in between. Looked up from germline, CDR1 is SGHRS and CDR2 is YFSETQ. The CDR3 extends over 13 amino acids. DNA for the CDR3: TGCGCCAGCAGCCGAAACAGGGAAGAGACCCAGTACTTC. Its protein product is CASSRNREETQYF.

The sample holds one count of this clone. The genes are TRBV2 and TRBJ2-5, with D perhaps matching TRBD1 (5 bases). The CDR3 contains 14 residues. Germline-derived CDR1 and CDR2 are SNHLY and FYNNEI. V was clipped by 3 bases and J by 0 bases, with 8 bases between them. CDR3 protein: CASSDRQNQETQYF. In DNA form, the CDR3 reads TGTGCCAGCAGTGACCGACAGAACCAAGAGACCCAGTACTTC.

This clone has only a few counts. J is TRBJ2-2 and V is TRBV5-1, with D possibly being TRBD1 (6 bases). This CDR3 spans 16 amino acids. The germline V gene encodes CDR1 SGHRS and CDR2 YFSETQ. V was trimmed by 0 bases and J by 5 bases, leaving 14 bases between them. The CDR3 sequence: CASSLVAPQGTGELFF. The CDR3 DNA is TGCGCCAGCAGCTTGGTTGCGCCTCAGGGGACCGGGGAGCTGTTTTTT.

This chain joins TRBV7-3 and TRBJ2-7, with 14 bases fitting TRBD2. Germline CDR1 is SGHTA and CDR2 is FQGTGA. Trimming removed 3 bases from V and 6 bases from J; junction bases left unmatched: 1. The CDR3 is 14 residues long. The CDR3 DNA follows: TGTGCCAGCAGCTTGGGGACTAGCGGGAGCGAGCAGTACTTC. Its protein product is CASSLGTSGSEQYF.

The J gene is TRBJ2-7, the V gene TRBV7-9, with D unresolved. Germline loops: CDR1 SEHNR, CDR2 FQNEAQ (reference sequence). The CDR3 sequence is 14 residues long. V gave up 1 base and J gave up 0 bases, with 7 bases separating them. The CDR3 DNA sequence: TGTGCCAGCAGCTTAGGACTGAGCTCCTACGAGCAGTACTTC. Protein: CASSLGLSSYEQYF.

The sample holds a few counts of this clone. V gene TRBV30 combines with J gene TRBJ2-7; 11 bases are a match to TRBD1. Trimming took 2 bases from V and 7 from J; bases not matched to a gene: 10. Germline values: CDR1 GTSNPN, CDR2 SVGIG (reference sequence). The CDR3 is made up of 15 amino acids. The CDR3 DNA is TGTGCCTGGAGTCCCCATGGGACAGGGGGATTTGAGCAGTACTTC. Its protein is CAWSPHGTGGFEQYF.

V gene TRBV4-2 combines with J gene TRBJ2-2; 8 bases line up with TRBD2. The CDR3 runs 15 residues. The germline gives CDR1 LGHNA, CDR2 YNFKEQ. The trim removed 0 bases at V and 6 bases at J, leaving 3 bases unmatched. The CDR3 here is CASSQEPREAGELFF. The CDR3 DNA is TGTGCCAGCAGCCAAGAACCGCGGGAGGCCGGGGAGCTGTTTTTT.

This chain uses TRBV7-9 with TRBJ2-3, with D uncertain. The V end was cut by 2 bases, the J end by 2 bases, with 2 bases between. The CDR3 consists of 12 residues. Germline values: CDR1 SEHNR, CDR2 FQNEAQ (reference sequence). The CDR3 protein is CASSLSTDTQYF. In DNA form, the CDR3 reads TGTGCCAGCAGCTTATCCACAGATACGCAGTATTTT. The variable domain in full, completed from reference TRBV7-9 and TRBJ2-3, reads DTGVSQNPRHKITKRGQNVTFRCDPISEHNRLYWYRQTLGQGPEFLTYFQNEAQLEKSRLLSDRFSAERPKGSFSTLEIQRTEQGDSAMYLCASSLSTDTQYFGPGTRLTVL.

CDR3 DNA: TGTGCCAGCAGTAATGGACTAGCGGGAGCCTACGAGCAGTACTTC. This encodes CASSNGLAGAYEQYF. The V and J genes are TRBV6-5 and TRBJ2-5, with TRBD2 matching over 13 bases. The J call may be mistaken, given a closer DNA end match to TRBJ2-7. The germline V gene encodes CDR1 MNHEY and CDR2 SVGAGI. This CDR3 is built from 15 residues.

The rearrangement joins TRBV28 to TRBJ1-2; D is possibly TRBD1 (5 bases). V gave up 5 bases and J gave up 3 bases, with 13 bases separating them. The CDR3 covers 14 residues. Germline V gene lookup returns CDR1 MDHEN and CDR2 SYDVKM. CDR3 loop: CASSALRAYYGYTF. CDR3 sequence (DNA): TGTGCCAGCAGTGCGCTCAGGGCTTACTATGGCTACACCTTC.

The V call is TRBV6-5, the J call TRBJ2-5, with TRBD2 matching 8 bases. Germline lookup yields CDR1 MNHEY and CDR2 SVGAGI. This CDR3 is built from 16 residues. Germline trimming cut 4 bases from V and 1 base from J; bases unmatched to any gene: 8. CDR3 loop: CASSSGASGPQETQYF. The CDR3 DNA is TGTGCCAGCAGTTCCGGGGCTAGCGGGCCCCAAGAGACCCAGTACTTC.

Remarks on this clone: The identical CDR3 is also encoded by other nucleotide sequences in the sample. This chain connects TRBV9 to TRBJ2-5; 7 bases are shared with TRBD2. The J call is in doubt because the DNA end fits TRBJ2-7 better. The CDR3 extends over 12 amino acids. Germline V gives CDR1 SGDLS, CDR2 YYNGEE. DNA for the CDR3: TGTGCCAGCAGCCCCGGGGGGTACGAGCAGTACTTC. This sequence encodes CASSPGGYEQYF.

The table lists this clone with a few counts. In DNA form, the CDR3 reads TGTGCCAGCAGCTTGTGGGAGGGCTACACAGATACGCAGTATTTT. This sequence encodes CASSLWEGYTDTQYF. This chain connects TRBV5-5 to TRBJ2-3, with 7 nucleotides matching TRBD2. The CDR3 has 15 amino acids. Trimming removed 1 base from V and 2 bases from J; junction bases left unmatched: 4. CDR1 is SGHKS and CDR2 is YYEKEE in the germline V gene (reference sequence).

This clone was seen a handful of times. The chain is built from TRBV28 and TRBJ2-7; D perhaps matches TRBD2 (5 bases). Per the germline V gene, CDR1 is MDHEN and CDR2 is SYDVKM. V lost 1 base and J lost 2, with 15 bases in between. The CDR3 spans 16 residues. The DNA for the CDR3 is TGTGCCAGCAGTTTATACCCCGGGGAACCGACCTACGAGCAGTACTTC. It codes for CASSLYPGEPTYEQYF. The variable domain in full, completed from reference TRBV28 and TRBJ2-7, reads DVKVTQSSRYLVKRTGEKVFLECVQDMDHENMFWYRQDPGLGLRLIYFSYDVKMKEKGDIPEGYSVSREKKERFSLILESASTNQTSMYLCASSLYPGEPTYEQYFGPGTRLTVT.

The chain links TRBV4-2 to TRBJ2-3, with 8 bases lining up with TRBD2. With V trimmed by 2 bases and J by 3 bases, 10 bases remained unmatched. Looked up from germline, CDR1 is LGHNA and CDR2 is YNFKEQ. The CDR3 loop spans 17 amino acids. The CDR3 loop reads CASSQSTASGYTDTQYF. The CDR3 nucleotides read TGTGCCAGCAGCCAATCTACCGCTAGCGGGTATACAGATACGCAGTATTTT.

A single count supports this clone. CDR3 residues: CASSPAASGSGGNEQFF. The CDR3 DNA is TGTGCCAGCAGCCCGGCGGCTAGCGGGAGCGGGGGCAATGAGCAGTTCTTC. The chain links TRBV5-6 to TRBJ2-1; 10 bases are a match to TRBD2. Trimming removed 4 bases from V and 6 bases from J; junction bases left unmatched: 13. CDR1 SGHDT and CDR2 YYEEEE come from the germline V gene. CDR3 length equals 17 residues.

The chain uses TRBV28 and TRBJ2-1; 9 bases agree with TRBD2. Germline assignment: CDR1 MDHEN and CDR2 SYDVKM. The CDR3 runs to 15 residues. With 2 bases clipped from V and 6 bases from J, the junction kept 5 bases outside the gene matches. The DNA for the CDR3 is TGTGCCAGCAGTTTAGTAGGTAGCGGGAGCAATGAGCAGTTCTTC. Encoded protein: CASSLVGSGSNEQFF.

This chain uses TRBV7-9 with TRBJ2-5, with D tentatively TRBD2 (6 bases). CDR3 length: 16 residues. Per the germline V gene, CDR1 is SEHNR and CDR2 is FQNEAQ (reference sequence). Trimming took off 1 base at V and 1 base at J, with 13 bases between the two ends. The CDR3 DNA sequence: TGTGCCAGCAGCTTAGGATGGGGAGGACCCCAAGAGACCCAGTACTTC. Translated, it gives CASSLGWGGPQETQYF.

In its sample, this clone was seen a few times. This chain's CDR3 is CASRSSDNPYEQYF. In DNA, the CDR3 is TGTGCCAGCAGATCCAGCGATAACCCCTACGAGCAGTACTTC. The rearrangement links TRBV6-5 to TRBJ2-7; D not certain. V was trimmed by 6 bases and J by 2 bases, leaving 14 bases between them. The CDR3 loop spans 14 amino acids. The germline CDR1 and CDR2 sequences are MNHEY and SVGAGI.

This chain joins TRBV6-6 and TRBJ2-4; the D gene is possibly TRBD1 (6 bases). Germline V gene data show CDR1 as MNHNY and CDR2 as SVGAGI (reference sequence). V lost 8 bases to trimming and J lost 4 bases, with 12 bases between them. The CDR3 consists of 13 residues. DNA for the CDR3: TGTGCCAGCGGCTGGACAGAGAAAAACATTCAGTACTTC. It encodes CASGWTEKNIQYF.

The genes are TRBV13 and TRBJ1-6, with D unresolved. Germline V gene sequence: CDR1 PRHDT, CDR2 FYEKMQ (reference sequence). CDR3 length equals 16 residues. V lost 0 bases to trimming and J lost 4 bases, with 10 bases between them. CDR3 coding DNA: TGTGCCAGCAGCTTAGGCCTAAGACAATATAATTCACCCCTCCACTTT. This codes for CASSLGLRQYNSPLHF.

The chain joins TRBV27 to TRBJ2-1, with D perhaps matching TRBD2 (6 bases). Per the germline V gene, CDR1 is MNHEY and CDR2 is SMNVEV (reference sequence). V lost 5 bases to trimming and J lost 9 bases, with 17 bases between them. CDR3 length: 14 amino acids. CDR3 amino acids: CASSPGLTTGEQFF. The CDR3 bases are TGTGCCAGCAGTCCGGGACTTACCACCGGTGAGCAGTTCTTC.